This T cell receptor beta chain was captured by sequencing in a study of control samples from healthy donors and cancer patients. Sequenced by immunoSEQ multiplex PCR; TCRdb stores in-frame clones only, minus some. The repertoire has some 140,000 clones, 75% to 90% of them found once; the top ten carry approximately 9%. Germline lookup yields CDR1 MNHEY and CDR2 SVGAGI. The length of the CDR3 is 13 residues. With 6 bases removed from V and 0 bases from J, the gap between germline ends came to 8 bases. This clonotype was sampled from a woman aged 25-40 years in good health. The sequenced sample consisted of blood. The chain couples TRBV6-5 to TRBJ1-1; D is unclear. In DNA, the CDR3 is TGTGCCAGCAGGGCAAACATGAACACTGAAGCTTTCTTT. Protein product: CASRANMNTEAFF.